Listed here are 26 T cell receptor beta chains from one sample, sequenced in a study of blood T cell repertoires in COVID-19. This table comes from immunoSEQ multiplex PCR, and its TCRdb copy is limited to in-frame clones, with some not included. The sample records 230,000 or so clones, roughly 76% being singletons. The specimen sequenced was peripheral blood. The receptor set was obtained from a woman of 80 years or more with COVID-19, enrolled during active disease.

The genes are TRBV9 and TRBJ2-7, with 7 positions matching TRBD2. The V gene end was trimmed by 0 bases and the J gene end by 2 bases; junction bases not matched to a gene: 2. CDR3 length: 14 residues. Germline V gene data show CDR1 as SGDLS and CDR2 as YYNGEE. CDR3: CASSVEGGPYEQYF. For the CDR3, the DNA is TGTGCCAGCAGCGTAGAGGGAGGGCCCTACGAGCAGTACTTC.

The chain employs TRBV18 and TRBJ2-1; 11 bases match TRBD2. CDR3 length equals 16 residues. Trimming removed 6 bases from V and 6 bases from J; junction bases left unmatched: 10. CDR1 and CDR2 from the germline V gene are KGHSH and LQKENI. DNA for the CDR3: TGTGCCAGCTCCCCCCCGGGCCTAGCGGGGGGCAATGAGCAGTTCTTC. It yields the protein CASSPPGLAGGNEQFF.

The chain has TRBV3-1 (or the pseudogene TRBV3-2) and TRBJ1-1; TRBD1 aligns across 7 bases. J was trimmed by 4 bases and V by 3 bases; bases with no gene match: 5. The germline V gene has CDR1 LGHDT and CDR2 YNNKEL (reference sequence). There are 14 residues in the CDR3. The CDR3 DNA reads as TGTGCCAGCAGCCAGTCGAACAGGGGCACTGAAGCTTTCTTT. Its translation is CASSQSNRGTEAFF.

The CDR3 region has the DNA TGTGCCAGCAGCCCGAACAGGGGCACTAATGAAAAACTGTTTTTT. Translated, it gives CASSPNRGTNEKLFF. This sequence joins TRBV27 and TRBJ1-4; 7 bases map to TRBD1. The junction had 6 bases not matched to a gene; V was cut back by 6 bases and J by 2 bases. This CDR3 is built from 15 residues. Germline-derived CDR1 and CDR2 are MNHEY and SMNVEV (reference sequence).

V gene TRBV11-3 combines with J gene TRBJ1-4; 10 positions agree with TRBD1. J gave up 0 bases and V 5 bases, and 9 bases lay outside the gene matches. CDR3 length: 18 residues. Germline CDR1 reads SGHNT; CDR2 reads YENEEA. CDR3 sequence: CASSPDRGLVATNEKLFF. The CDR3 nucleotides read TGTGCCAGCAGCCCGGACAGGGGGTTAGTTGCAACTAATGAAAAACTGTTTTTT.

The chain combines TRBV6-6 with TRBJ2-3; D is possibly TRBD2 (5 bases). The CDR3 loop spans 15 amino acids. In germline, CDR1 is MNHNY, CDR2 SVGAGI (reference sequence). The ends were cut back, 5 bases at V and 0 bases at J, with 12 bases in the middle. CDR3 sequence: CASSPEAASTDTQYF. Here the CDR3 DNA reads TGTGCCAGCAGTCCTGAAGCGGCTAGCACAGATACGCAGTATTTT.

The genes are TRBV6-2 or TRBV6-3 and TRBJ1-1, with 9 bases matching TRBD1. The CDR3 runs to 13 residues. The V segment lost 4 bases and the J segment 5 bases; nucleotides outside the gene matches: 2. Germline V CDR1 and CDR2: MNHEY, SVGEGT. CDR3: CASSWDRVTEAFF. For the CDR3, the DNA is TGTGCCAGCAGTTGGGACAGGGTGACTGAAGCTTTCTTT.

This sequence joins TRBV19 and TRBJ2-2; a weak D match, TRBD1 (6 bases). Germline V gives CDR1 LNHDA, CDR2 SQIVND (reference sequence). V was clipped by 8 bases and J by 2 bases, with 15 bases between them. This CDR3 region has 15 residues. In nucleotides, the CDR3 is TGTGCCAGTTTGGACAGAAAAGGAAACACCGGGGAGCTGTTTTTT. Its translation is CASLDRKGNTGELFF.

This clone was found a few times. This chain joins TRBV4-1 and TRBJ2-7; 15 nucleotides line up with TRBD2. CDR1 and CDR2 (germline): MGHRA, YSYEKL. The J segment lost 3 bases and the V segment lost 4 bases, leaving 10 bases of the junction unmatched. The CDR3 length is 18 residues. The CDR3 reads CASSPGLAGGYPFYEQYF. CDR3 DNA: TGCGCCAGCAGCCCGGGACTAGCGGGGGGCTACCCCTTCTACGAGCAGTACTTC.

This rearrangement joins TRBV28 to TRBJ2-3; D is perhaps TRBD1 (6 bases). The CDR3 extends over 15 amino acids. The germline V and J ends were trimmed by 5 bases and 0 bases, with 12 bases remaining between them. CDR1 is MDHEN and CDR2 is SYDVKM in the germline V gene. The chain's CDR3 is CASSHLDRSTDTQYF. The CDR3 DNA is TGTGCCAGCAGTCACTTGGACAGAAGCACAGATACGCAGTATTTT.

As concerns this clone: A junction end diverges from the germline sequence, so it may reflect a read error. The chain combines TRBV30 with TRBJ2-1; TRBD2 matches 8 bases. There are 20 residues in the CDR3. The germline V gene encodes CDR1 GTSNPN and CDR2 SVGIG (reference sequence). This CDR3 reads CAWSVDFSSGSLPLGREAIF. The CDR3, as DNA: TGTGCCTGGAGTGTAGATTTTTCCAGCGGGAGTCTACCACTCGGGCGAGAGGCAATCTTC.

The chain is built from TRBV6-5 and TRBJ2-7; D may be TRBD2 (6 bases). The germline V and J ends were trimmed by 4 bases and 2 bases, with 15 bases remaining between them. Germline V gene data show CDR1 as MNHEY and CDR2 as SVGAGI. The CDR3 spans 15 residues. The CDR3, as DNA: TGTGCCAGCAGTTCCCCGGGAGCGTTAACCTACGAGCAGTACTTC. Translation gives CASSSPGALTYEQYF.

The rearrangement links TRBV7-3 to TRBJ1-2; 10 nucleotides align to TRBD1. This CDR3 has 15 residues. CDR1 SGHTA and CDR2 FQGTGA come from the germline V gene. Trimming took 8 bases from V and 2 from J; bases not matched to a gene: 8. The CDR3 bases are TGTGCCAGCTCTCCGACAGGGGGCGTGAACTATGGCTACACCTTC. Translation: CASSPTGGVNYGYTF.

This clone was recorded a few times. This rearrangement joins TRBV6-2 or TRBV6-3 to TRBJ2-5, with 8 bases matching TRBD1. The germline gives CDR1 MNHEY, CDR2 SVGEGT. Trimming at V came to 6 bases and at J to 4 bases, leaving 7 bases not matched to a gene. The CDR3 sequence is 14 residues long. CDR3 residues: CASSSNRGRETQYF. CDR3 DNA sequence: TGTGCCAGCAGCTCCAACAGGGGGAGAGAGACCCAGTACTTC.

V gene TRBV28 combines with J gene TRBJ2-7; 9 nucleotides line up with TRBD2. The CDR3 runs 17 residues. The germline V gene encodes CDR1 MDHEN and CDR2 SYDVKM. With 5 bases clipped from V and 4 bases from J, the junction kept 15 bases outside the gene matches. Here the CDR3 DNA reads TGTGCCAGCAGTCCCCCGACTAGCGGCGGAGGTATGTACGAGCAGTACTTC. This codes for CASSPPTSGGGMYEQYF.

This clone has only a few counts. The CDR3 is CASSFIEGASQPQHF. The CDR3 region has the DNA TGTGCCAGCAGTTTTATCGAGGGGGCGAGTCAGCCCCAGCATTTT. This chain uses TRBV28 with TRBJ1-5, with 7 bases that match TRBD1. Losses at the gene ends were 3 bases for V and 6 bases for J; bases not matched to a gene: 8. This CDR3 is 15 amino acids long. Per germline, CDR1 MDHEN and CDR2 SYDVKM.

This clone was recorded only once. The J gene is TRBJ2-7, the V gene TRBV3-1 (or the pseudogene TRBV3-2); the D is unclear. The length of the CDR3 is 12 residues. The V end lost 0 bases, the J end lost 8 bases, and 8 bases lay between the germline ends. Germline V gene data show CDR1 as LGHDT and CDR2 as YNNKEL (reference sequence). CDR3 sequence: CASSQEVGQQYF. The CDR3, as DNA: TGTGCCAGCAGCCAAGAAGTTGGGCAGCAGTACTTC.

The chain recombines TRBV6-5 with TRBJ1-3; 7 nucleotides agree with TRBD1. Germline lookup yields CDR1 MNHEY and CDR2 SVGAGI. J was trimmed by 4 bases and V by 2 bases; bases with no gene match: 5. The CDR3 is 15 amino acids. The CDR3 sequence: CASSYAPGQGNTIYF. CDR3 sequence (DNA): TGTGCCAGCAGTTACGCCCCGGGACAGGGAAACACCATATATTTT.

The chain combines TRBV6-5 with TRBJ2-3; 7 positions match TRBD1. V trimming: 0 bases; J trimming: 9 bases; junction bases outside the gene matches: 12. The CDR3 spans 16 residues. Germline V gene data show CDR1 as MNHEY and CDR2 as SVGAGI. CDR3 nucleotide sequence: TGTGCCAGCAGTTACTCGATGAGGGGGCGAGGCTTAACGCAGTATTTT. Its protein is CASSYSMRGRGLTQYF.

J is TRBJ1-1 and V is TRBV5-1; D is ambiguous. This CDR3 comprises 17 residues. Germline V gene data show CDR1 as SGHRS and CDR2 as YFSETQ. Trimming took 6 bases from V and 1 from J, leaving 22 bases between them. The chain's CDR3 is CASKVEGGSLPNTEAFF. CDR3 bases: TGCGCCAGCAAGGTCGAGGGCGGGTCCCTTCCGAACACTGAAGCTTTCTTT. The whole variable domain, remainder taken from reference TRBV5-1 and TRBJ1-1, is KAGVTQTPRYLIKTRGQQVTLSCSPISGHRSVSWYQQTPGQGLQFLFEYFSETQRNKGNFPGRFSGRQFSNSRSEMNVSTLELGDSALYLCASKVEGGSLPNTEAFFGQGTRLTVV.

A single count supports this clone. This chain joins TRBV7-2 and TRBJ2-2, with TRBD2 as a possible D gene (5 bases). Germline V gene sequence: CDR1 SGHTA, CDR2 FQGNSA. This CDR3 spans 15 amino acids. Deletions cut 1 base from V and 3 bases from J, with 9 bases between. DNA of the CDR3: TGTGCCAGCAGCTTAGTCGTCGGGGACACCGGGGAGCTGTTTTTT. Encoded protein: CASSLVVGDTGELFF. Full variable domain (remainder filled in from reference TRBV7-2 and TRBJ2-2): GAGVSQSPSNKVTEKGKDVELRCDPISGHTALYWYRQSLGQGLEFLIYFQGNSAPDKSGLPSDRFSAERTGGSVSTLTIQRTQQEDSAVYLCASSLVVGDTGELFFGEGSRLTVL.

The chain recombines TRBV9 with TRBJ1-1, with a tentative D call TRBD1 (5 bases). This CDR3 region has 14 residues. Looked up from germline, CDR1 is SGDLS and CDR2 is YYNGEE. Trimming removed 3 bases at V and 1 base at J, with 10 bases between. The CDR3 loop is CASSERGENTEAFF. CDR3 DNA: TGTGCCAGCAGCGAACGGGGGGAGAACACTGAAGCTTTCTTT.

V is TRBV15 and J is TRBJ1-3; a weak D match, TRBD1 (5 bases). In germline, CDR1 is LNHNV, CDR2 YYDKDF (reference sequence). Trimming stripped 2 bases from V and 0 bases from J, with 11 bases between. This CDR3 has 16 residues. CDR3 amino acids: CATSRIRTHSGNTIYF. CDR3 in DNA: TGTGCCACCAGCAGAATTAGGACACACTCTGGAAACACCATATATTTT.

The rearrangement uses TRBV7-2 and TRBJ2-3, with D possibly being TRBD2 (6 bases). CDR3 length: 14 amino acids. Deletions cut 1 base from V and 5 bases from J, with 10 bases between. Germline-derived CDR1 and CDR2 are SGHTA and FQGNSA. DNA for the CDR3: TGTGCCAGCAGCTTAGACTGGGGGGTAGATACGCAGTATTTT. Protein: CASSLDWGVDTQYF.

This rearrangement joins TRBV9 to TRBJ1-1; 11 bases agree with TRBD1. This CDR3 spans 15 amino acids. CDR1 is SGDLS, CDR2 YYNGEE, per germline. Germline trimming cut 3 bases from V and 6 bases from J; bases unmatched to any gene: 7. Here the CDR3 DNA reads TGTGCCAGCAGCGGCCGGGACAGGGGGTTCGCTGAAGCTTTCTTT. Translating gives CASSGRDRGFAEAFF.

V is TRBV3-1 (or the pseudogene TRBV3-2) and J is TRBJ2-6; 10 bases map to TRBD1. The V gene end was trimmed by 1 base and the J gene end by 0 bases; junction bases not matched to a gene: 3. The V gene's germline CDR1 is LGHDT and CDR2 YNNKEL (reference sequence). The CDR3 is made up of 18 amino acids. The CDR3 reads CASSQGTGGSSGANVLTF. In DNA, the CDR3 is TGTGCCAGCAGCCAAGGGACAGGGGGATCCTCTGGGGCCAACGTCCTGACTTTC.